The 19 T cell receptor beta chains below were found in one sample sequenced in a study of identical twins. TCRdb reanalysed the 5' RACE reads using MiXCR and keeps one entry per CDR3 protein. The sample consists of 450,000 to 650,000 distinct CDR3 sequences, around 15% of them appearing once. These data were likewise used in another study, on yellow fever vaccine responses in identical twins.

The sample consisted of CD4+ T cells sorted from blood. All receptors derive from a woman aged 18 to 35 in good health.

V usage is TRBV13 and J usage is TRBJ2-3; TRBD2 is a possible D gene (6 bases). The CDR3 spans 12 residues. V gave up 7 bases and J gave up 9 bases, with 14 bases separating them. Germline assignment: CDR1 PRHDT and CDR2 FYEKMQ (reference sequence). The CDR3 is CASKLEGLTQYF. The CDR3 region has the DNA TGTGCCAGCAAGCTGGAGGGATTAACGCAGTATTTT.

The sample holds a few counts of this clonotype. The junction differs from germline at one of its ends, possibly a read error. This chain joins TRBV10-3 and TRBJ2-2; 11 bases agree with TRBD2. Germline-derived CDR1 and CDR2 are ENHRY and SYGVKD. The length of the CDR3 is 15 residues. The CDR3 nucleotides read TGTGCCATCAAACCGGGACTAGCGGAAACCGGGGATCTGTTTTTT. This translates into CAIKPGLAETGDLFF.

Only a few counts were recorded for this clonotype. The chain carries TRBV19 and TRBJ2-6; possibly TRBD1 for D (5 bases). V lost 10 bases and J 2 bases, leaving 12 bases between the germline ends. The CDR3 extends over 14 amino acids. Per germline, CDR1 LNHDA and CDR2 SQIVND (reference sequence). The chain's CDR3 is CATRENAGANVLTF. CDR3 sequence (DNA): TGTGCCACCAGGGAAAATGCTGGGGCCAACGTCCTGACTTTC.

This clonotype was counted only a few times. This chain links TRBV7-8 with TRBJ2-2; TRBD2 is a possible D gene (7 bases). V was clipped by 7 bases and J by 6 bases, with 15 bases between them. CDR3 length equals 14 residues. Germline loops: CDR1 SGHVS, CDR2 FQNEAQ. This CDR3 reads CASTKMRGPGELFF. For the CDR3, the DNA is TGTGCCAGCACCAAAATGCGGGGGCCCGGGGAGCTGTTTTTT.

This sequence joins TRBV7-7 and TRBJ2-1, with TRBD2 matching 9 bases. The CDR3 is made up of 16 amino acids. CDR1 and CDR2 from the germline V gene are SSHAT and FNYEAQ (reference sequence). Losses at the gene ends were 5 bases for V and 0 bases for J; bases not matched to a gene: 5. In DNA form, the CDR3 reads TGTGCCAGCAGCAAGAATAGCGGGAGCTCCTACAATGAGCAGTTCTTC. As protein: CASSKNSGSSYNEQFF.

This clonotype was counted only a few times. The CDR3 sequence is CASSLMGQTSTDTQYF. DNA of the CDR3: TGTGCCAGCAGCTTAATGGGACAAACTAGCACAGATACGCAGTATTTT. This rearrangement joins TRBV7-9 to TRBJ2-3; D possibly corresponds to TRBD1 (6 bases). The CDR3 length is 16 residues. Germline values: CDR1 SEHNR, CDR2 FQNEAQ (reference sequence). Trimming removed 2 bases from V and 0 bases from J, with 12 bases in between.

The chain has TRBV7-2 and TRBJ1-1; no definite D call. The CDR3 extends over 16 amino acids. V was cut by 4 bases and J by 0 bases, with 15 bases left in between. Per the germline V gene, CDR1 is SGHTA and CDR2 is FQGNSA. In DNA, the CDR3 is TGTGCCAGCAGCTCGATGAATTTATGGATGAACACTGAAGCTTTCTTT. Amino acids: CASSSMNLWMNTEAFF. Combining the CDR3 with reference TRBV7-2 and TRBJ1-1 gives the whole variable domain GAGVSQSPSNKVTEKGKDVELRCDPISGHTALYWYRQSLGQGLEFLIYFQGNSAPDKSGLPSDRFSAERTGGSVSTLTIQRTQQEDSAVYLCASSSMNLWMNTEAFFGQGTRLTVV.

The V call is TRBV12-3 or TRBV12-4, the J call TRBJ1-2, with a weak D call TRBD1 (6 bases). The CDR3 loop spans 16 amino acids. The ends were cut back, 6 bases at V and 4 bases at J, with 21 bases in the middle. CDR3 nucleotides: TGTGCCAGCAGAAAATCCGACAGGTTGCTAAGCTATGGCTACACCTTC. Amino acids: CASRKSDRLLSYGYTF.

This clonotype was detected a few times. The V call is TRBV3-1, the J call TRBJ2-3, with D perhaps being TRBD1 or TRBD2 (6 bases each). The CDR3 sequence is 15 residues long. V was trimmed by 4 bases and J by 6 bases, leaving 17 bases between them. The germline V gene has CDR1 LGHDT and CDR2 YNNKEL (reference sequence). CDR3 coding DNA: TGTGCCAGCAGCCCCAACCCGACCGGGGGCGATACGCAGTATTTT. It yields the protein CASSPNPTGGDTQYF.

This clonotype occurred a few times. The chain carries TRBV2 and TRBJ1-2; perhaps TRBD1 as D (5 bases). The CDR3 runs 14 residues. V lost 3 bases and J lost 1, with 9 bases in between. In germline, CDR1 is SNHLY, CDR2 FYNNEI. The CDR3 DNA reads TGTGCCAGCAGTGAGCCAGGGTTTAACTATGGCTACACCTTC. The encoded protein is CASSEPGFNYGYTF.

The chain links TRBV21-1 to TRBJ1-1. TRBV21-1 is shown as a pseudogene. The CDR3 length is 16 residues. This chain's CDR3 is CASSKGAEVVYTEAFF. The CDR3 bases are TGTGCCAGCAGCAAAGGGGCAGAGGTTGTGTACACTGAAGCTTTCTTT.

The chain uses TRBV29-1 and TRBJ2-5; D is possibly TRBD1 (7 bases). Trimming took 5 bases from V and 4 from J, leaving 11 bases between them. The CDR3 length is 12 residues. Germline assignment: CDR1 SQVTM and CDR2 ANQGSEA. The CDR3 here is CSVQGGAETQYF. In DNA, the CDR3 is TGCAGCGTTCAGGGGGGAGCAGAGACCCAGTACTTC.

This clonotype was seen more than once but under ten times. The chain uses TRBV11-2 and TRBJ2-6; TRBD1 aligns across 9 bases. Germline CDR1 SGHAT, CDR2 FQNNGV. V trimming: 6 bases; J trimming: 1 base; junction bases outside the gene matches: 10. CDR3 length: 18 amino acids. The CDR3 coding sequence is TGTGCCAGCAGTCGACCGACAGGGGGTCGGTCTGGGGCCAACGTCCTGACTTTC. It yields the protein CASSRPTGGRSGANVLTF.

This clonotype has only a few counts. The chain links TRBV11-3 to TRBJ1-4; tentatively, D is TRBD1 (5 bases). Looked up from germline, CDR1 is SGHNT and CDR2 is YENEEA. The CDR3 covers 13 residues. Deletions cut 3 bases from V and 8 bases from J, with 10 bases between. CDR3 region: CASSFVPGEKLFF. The CDR3 coding sequence is TGTGCCAGCAGCTTTGTCCCAGGGGAAAAACTGTTTTTT.

In its sample, this clonotype was seen a few times. This chain links TRBV12-3 or TRBV12-4 with TRBJ2-1, with 9 bases aligning to TRBD2. V gave up 3 bases and J gave up 6 bases; unmatched junction bases: 9. This CDR3 spans 16 amino acids. CDR3: CASSFLAGASPNEQFF. CDR3 nucleotides: TGTGCCAGCAGTTTCTTAGCGGGAGCGTCACCCAATGAGCAGTTCTTC.

Only a few counts were recorded for this clonotype. The chain couples TRBV5-1 to TRBJ2-3; tentative D call: TRBD1 (6 bases). The V gene's germline CDR1 is SGHRS and CDR2 YFSETQ. The germline V and J ends were trimmed by 1 base and 1 base, with 10 bases remaining between them. The CDR3 contains 15 residues. CDR3 in DNA: TGCGCCAGCAGCTTGTCCTGGACAGGCACAGATACGCAGTATTTT. Its protein is CASSLSWTGTDTQYF.

This clonotype was observed a few times. The chain joins TRBV20-1 to TRBJ2-3, with 13 bases fitting TRBD2. The junction had 3 bases not matched to a gene; V was cut back by 3 bases and J by 3 bases. The CDR3 loop spans 15 amino acids. Germline CDR1 DFQATT, CDR2 SNEGSKA (reference sequence). CDR3 nucleotides: TGCAGTGCTAGGGGGACTAGCGGGAAAACAGATACGCAGTATTTT. It codes for CSARGTSGKTDTQYF.

V usage is TRBV9 and J usage is TRBJ2-1; 8 nucleotides line up with TRBD2. Trimming cost V 0 bases and J 9 bases; bases outside gene matches: 8. This CDR3 region has 15 residues. The germline V gene has CDR1 SGDLS and CDR2 YYNGEE. CDR3 region: CASSVVGGAPGEQFF. The CDR3 DNA follows: TGTGCCAGCAGCGTAGTCGGGGGGGCCCCGGGTGAGCAGTTCTTC.

This clonotype was detected ten times or more. The chain has TRBV24-1 and TRBJ1-1; 9 bases are shared with TRBD1. The V segment lost 3 bases and the J segment 7 bases; nucleotides outside the gene matches: 8. The CDR3 spans 15 residues. Germline lookup yields CDR1 KGHDR and CDR2 SFDVKD. The CDR3 nucleotides read TGTGCCACCAGTGATGCCGGGACAGGGCGTGTTGAAGCTTTCTTT. Its translation is CATSDAGTGRVEAFF.